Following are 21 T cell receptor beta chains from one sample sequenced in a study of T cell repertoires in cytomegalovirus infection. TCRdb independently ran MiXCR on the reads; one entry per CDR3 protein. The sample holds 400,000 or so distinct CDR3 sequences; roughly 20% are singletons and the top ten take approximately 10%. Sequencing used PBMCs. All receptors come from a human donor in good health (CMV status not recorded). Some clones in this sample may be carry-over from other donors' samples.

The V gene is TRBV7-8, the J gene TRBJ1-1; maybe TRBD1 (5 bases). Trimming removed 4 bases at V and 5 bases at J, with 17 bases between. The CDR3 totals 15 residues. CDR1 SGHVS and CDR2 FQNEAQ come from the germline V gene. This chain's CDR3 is CASSSTARGGTEAFF. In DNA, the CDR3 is TGTGCCAGCAGCTCAACCGCGAGGGGTGGGACTGAAGCTTTCTTT.

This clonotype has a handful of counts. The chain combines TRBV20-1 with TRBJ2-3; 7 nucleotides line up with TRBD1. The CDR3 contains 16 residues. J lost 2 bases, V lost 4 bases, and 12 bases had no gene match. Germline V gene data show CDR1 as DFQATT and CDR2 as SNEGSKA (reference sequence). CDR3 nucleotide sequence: TGCAGTGCTATCCGCCCCCCGGGACAGAACACAGATACGCAGTATTTT. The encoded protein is CSAIRPPGQNTDTQYF.

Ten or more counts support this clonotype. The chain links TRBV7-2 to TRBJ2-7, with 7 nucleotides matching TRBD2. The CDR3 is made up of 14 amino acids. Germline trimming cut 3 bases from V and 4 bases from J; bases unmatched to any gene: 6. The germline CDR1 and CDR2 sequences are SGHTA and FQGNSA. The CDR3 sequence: CASSFGQGGYEQYF. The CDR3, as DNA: TGTGCCAGCAGCTTTGGGCAGGGAGGGTACGAGCAGTACTTC.

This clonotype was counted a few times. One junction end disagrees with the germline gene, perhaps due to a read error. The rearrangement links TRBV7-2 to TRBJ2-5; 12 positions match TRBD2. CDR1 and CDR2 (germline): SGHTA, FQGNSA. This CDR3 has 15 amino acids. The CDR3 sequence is CASSLAGGYEETQYF. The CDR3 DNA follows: TGTGCCAGCAGCCTAGCGGGGGGGTACGAAGAGACCCAGTACTTC.

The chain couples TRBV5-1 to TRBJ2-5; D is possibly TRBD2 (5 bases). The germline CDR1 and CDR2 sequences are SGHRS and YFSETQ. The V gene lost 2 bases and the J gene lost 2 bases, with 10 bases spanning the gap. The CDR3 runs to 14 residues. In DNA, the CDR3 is TGCGCCAGCAGCTTCTCGGACTCGCAAGAGACCCAGTACTTC. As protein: CASSFSDSQETQYF.

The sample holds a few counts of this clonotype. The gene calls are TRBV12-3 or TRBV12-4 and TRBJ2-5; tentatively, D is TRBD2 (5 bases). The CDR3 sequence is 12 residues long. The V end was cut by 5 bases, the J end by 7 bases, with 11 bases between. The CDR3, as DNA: TGTGCCAGCAGTCGAGTAAGCGGGACCCAGTACTTC. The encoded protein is CASSRVSGTQYF.

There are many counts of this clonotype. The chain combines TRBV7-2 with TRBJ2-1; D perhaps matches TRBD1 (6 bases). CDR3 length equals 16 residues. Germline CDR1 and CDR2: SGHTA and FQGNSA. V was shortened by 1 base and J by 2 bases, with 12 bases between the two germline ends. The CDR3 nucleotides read TGTGCCAGCAGCTTAGAGGCAGGGGTACCCTACAATGAGCAGTTCTTC. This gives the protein CASSLEAGVPYNEQFF.

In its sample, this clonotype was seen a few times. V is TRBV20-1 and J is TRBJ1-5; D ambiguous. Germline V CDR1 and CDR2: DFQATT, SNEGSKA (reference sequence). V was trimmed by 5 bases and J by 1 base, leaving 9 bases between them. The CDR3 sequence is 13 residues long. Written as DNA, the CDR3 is TGCAGTGCTCCCAGGTCAAGCAATCAGCCCCAGCATTTT. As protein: CSAPRSSNQPQHF.

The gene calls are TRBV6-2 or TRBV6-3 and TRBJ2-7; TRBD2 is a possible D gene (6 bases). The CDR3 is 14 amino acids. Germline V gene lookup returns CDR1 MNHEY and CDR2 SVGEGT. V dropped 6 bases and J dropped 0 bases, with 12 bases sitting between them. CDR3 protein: CASSNAGSSYEQYF. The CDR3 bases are TGTGCCAGCAGCAATGCCGGGAGCTCCTACGAGCAGTACTTC.

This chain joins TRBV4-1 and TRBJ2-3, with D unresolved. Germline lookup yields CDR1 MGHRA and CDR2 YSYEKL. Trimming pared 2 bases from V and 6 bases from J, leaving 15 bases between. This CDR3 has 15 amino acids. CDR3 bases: TGCGCCAGCAGCCAACTCCTGAGCGAGCAGGATACGCAGTATTTT. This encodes CASSQLLSEQDTQYF.

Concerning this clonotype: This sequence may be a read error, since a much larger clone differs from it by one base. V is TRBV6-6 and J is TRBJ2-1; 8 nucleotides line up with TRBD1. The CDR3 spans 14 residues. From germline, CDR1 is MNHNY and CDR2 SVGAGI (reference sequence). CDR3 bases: TGTGCCAGCAGTTACCGTGGGACAGGCAATCAGCAGTTCTTC. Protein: CASSYRGTGNQQFF.

The CDR3: CSARPGNRVDTQYF. The CDR3 coding sequence is TGCAGTGCTAGACCCGGGAATCGAGTAGATACGCAGTATTTT. The chain recombines TRBV20-1 with TRBJ2-3; D is perhaps TRBD2 (5 bases). Between the trimmed V and J ends, which lost 2 bases and 5 bases, there was a span of 14 bases. CDR3 length: 14 amino acids. Germline CDR1 DFQATT, CDR2 SNEGSKA (reference sequence).

CDR3 in DNA: TGTGCCAGCAGCCCGCTGGTGGGGGGAGGCGAGCAGTACTTC. Translating it yields CASSPLVGGGEQYF. The chain is built from TRBV7-8 and TRBJ2-7, with a weak D call TRBD2 (6 bases). V was shortened by 5 bases and J by 6 bases, with 17 bases between the two germline ends. The CDR3 is 14 amino acids. The germline V gene has CDR1 SGHVS and CDR2 FQNEAQ.

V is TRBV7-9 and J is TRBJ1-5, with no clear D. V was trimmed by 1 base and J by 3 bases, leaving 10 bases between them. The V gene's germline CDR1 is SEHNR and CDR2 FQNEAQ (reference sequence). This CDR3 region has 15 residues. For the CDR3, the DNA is TGTGCCAGCAGCTTAGGGGTGGGAAACAATCAGCCCCAGCATTTT. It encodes CASSLGVGNNQPQHF.

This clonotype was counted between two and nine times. The CDR3 is CASSLGSENLYGYTF. CDR3 coding DNA: TGTGCCAGCAGCTTAGGTTCAGAAAATCTCTATGGCTACACCTTC. The chain recombines TRBV7-8 with TRBJ1-2; no clear D gene. V was trimmed by 1 base and J by 4 bases, leaving 13 bases between them. This CDR3 has 15 amino acids. CDR1 SGHVS and CDR2 FQNEAQ come from the germline V gene.

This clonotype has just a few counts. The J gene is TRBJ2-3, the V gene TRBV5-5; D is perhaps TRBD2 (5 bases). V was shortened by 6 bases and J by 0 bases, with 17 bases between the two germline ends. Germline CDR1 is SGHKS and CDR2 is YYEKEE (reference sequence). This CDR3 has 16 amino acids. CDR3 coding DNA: TGTGCCAGCAATCAGCCCCGGGGTCTTAGCACAGATACGCAGTATTTT. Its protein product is CASNQPRGLSTDTQYF. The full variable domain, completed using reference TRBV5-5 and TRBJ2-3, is DAGVTQSPTHLIKTRGQQVTLRCSPISGHKSVSWYQQVLGQGPQFIFQYYEKEERGRGNFPDRFSARQFPNYSSELNVNALLLGDSALYLCASNQPRGLSTDTQYFGPGTRLTVL.

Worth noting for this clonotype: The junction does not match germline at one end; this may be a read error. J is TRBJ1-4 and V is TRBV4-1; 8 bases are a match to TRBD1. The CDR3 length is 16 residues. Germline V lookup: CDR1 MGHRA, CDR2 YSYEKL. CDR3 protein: CASSPRTGGTNEKLFF. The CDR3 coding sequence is TGTGCCAGCAGCCCTCGAACAGGGGGGACTAATGAAAAACTGTTTTTT.

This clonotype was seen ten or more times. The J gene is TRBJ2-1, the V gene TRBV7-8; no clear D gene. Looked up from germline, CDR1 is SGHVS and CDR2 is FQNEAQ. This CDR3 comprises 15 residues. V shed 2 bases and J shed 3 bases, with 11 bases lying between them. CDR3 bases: TGTGCCAGCAGCTTAACGCATGTCCGCTACAATGAGCAGTTCTTC. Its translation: CASSLTHVRYNEQFF.

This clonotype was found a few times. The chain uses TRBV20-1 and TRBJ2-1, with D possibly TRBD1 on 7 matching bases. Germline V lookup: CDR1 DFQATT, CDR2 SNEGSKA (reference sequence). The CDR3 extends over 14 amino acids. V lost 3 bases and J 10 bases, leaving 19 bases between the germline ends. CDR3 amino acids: CSASLAGGYMEQFF. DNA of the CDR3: TGCAGTGCTAGTTTGGCAGGGGGGTACATGGAGCAGTTCTTC.

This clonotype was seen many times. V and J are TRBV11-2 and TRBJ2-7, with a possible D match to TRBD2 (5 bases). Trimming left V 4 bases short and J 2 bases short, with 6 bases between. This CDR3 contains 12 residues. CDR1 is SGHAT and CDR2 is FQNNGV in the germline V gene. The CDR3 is CASSSGTYEQYF. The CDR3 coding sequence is TGTGCCAGCAGCTCCGGGACCTACGAGCAGTACTTC.

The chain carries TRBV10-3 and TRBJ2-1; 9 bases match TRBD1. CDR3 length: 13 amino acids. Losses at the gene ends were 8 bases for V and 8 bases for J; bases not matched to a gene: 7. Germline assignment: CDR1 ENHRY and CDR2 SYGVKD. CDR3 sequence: CAIHRDRVDEQFF. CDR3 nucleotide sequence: TGTGCCATCCACCGGGACAGGGTGGATGAGCAGTTCTTC.